The present T cell receptor beta chain was sequenced within a study of T cell responses to AZD1222 COVID-19 vaccine. Measured with immunoSEQ multiplex PCR; TCRdb has only the in-frame clones, and not every one. The table includes around 45,000 clones, around 91% detected once. Study-wide findings and caveats: Nearly half of spike-specific TCRs reportedly go after variant regions that carry no mutations.

Comment on this clone: Its antigen remains unidentified.

Germline values: CDR1 MNHEY, CDR2 SVGEGT. The CDR3 sequence is 16 residues long. The V gene end was trimmed by 4 bases and the J gene end by 4 bases; junction bases not matched to a gene: 7. Material: peripheral blood, obtained 28 days after the second AZD1222 dose. This receptor was identified in an adult who received the AZD1222 COVID-19 vaccine. The V call is TRBV6-2 or TRBV6-3, the J call TRBJ2-7, with TRBD2 identical over 13 bases. The CDR3 here is CASSSQTSGGRYEQYF. The CDR3 nucleotides read TGTGCCAGCAGTTCCCAGACTAGCGGGGGGAGGTACGAGCAGTACTTC.